What follows is one T cell receptor (beta chain) and its context. The data belong to a study of blood T cell repertoires in COVID-19. This table comes from immunoSEQ multiplex PCR, and its TCRdb copy is limited to in-frame clones, with some not included. Among about 70,000 clones listed, about nine tenths were seen once. The germline V and J ends were trimmed by 2 bases and 3 bases, with 9 bases remaining between them. CDR1 and CDR2 (germline): SGDLS, YYNGEE. CDR3 size: 15 residues. The sequence derives from a woman aged 18-29 years with acute or convalescent COVID-19. Sequencing input: peripheral blood. The rearrangement links TRBV9 to TRBJ1-6; the D gene is possibly TRBD1 (6 bases). This CDR3 reads CASSVMDSYNSPLHF. In nucleotides, the CDR3 is TGTGCCAGCAGCGTGATGGACAGCTATAATTCACCCCTCCACTTT.